The T cell receptor (beta chain) described here comes from a study of CD8+CD57+ T cells in acquired aplastic anemia. General study points: With respect to CD8+ Simpson's diversity, patients and controls did not differ significantly.

TCR beta VDJ and CDR3 profiles were obtained from a genomic DNA template. One entry per CDR3 protein results from TCRdb running MiXCR on the reads. The sample has about 160,000 distinct CDR3 sequences; approximately 51% are singletons. CD8+CD57+ cell expansion, shown by flow cytometry, had occurred in the patients selected for sequencing. All participating patients were living with severe acquired aplastic anemia. Trimming stripped 3 bases from V and 6 bases from J, with 8 bases between. This CDR3 is built from 12 residues. In germline, CDR1 is WNHNN, CDR2 SYGVQD (reference sequence). A note on this clonotype: Its antigen is unidentified.

The chain is built from TRBV10-1 and TRBJ1-1; D ambiguous. The source of this sequence is a human donor with aplastic anemia. Specimen: sorted CD4+, CD8+, or CD8+CD57+ T cells (not recorded which) from PBMCs. The CDR3 region has the DNA TGCGCCAGCAGTGAAGGCACATCTGAAGCTTTCTTT. Amino acid sequence: CASSEGTSEAFF.